The source of this T cell receptor (beta chain) is a study of cytomegalovirus exposure and HLA in healthy donors. Study-wide findings and caveats: Later on, analysis showed that most CMV-associated TCR beta chains appeared to be HLA-restricted. The availability of immune exposure information extended only to CMV serostatus.

This clone was seen once. Its antigen is as yet unknown. Primers included in the PCR were 60 Vbeta and 13 Jbeta primers. Measured with immunoSEQ multiplex PCR; TCRdb has only the in-frame clones, and not every one. This table holds 100,000 to 150,000 clones, around four fifths found once. Healthy bone marrow donors made up the donor group. Trimming left V 5 bases short and J 0 bases short, with 18 bases between. The CDR3 is 17 residues long. Per germline, CDR1 SGHVS and CDR2 FNYEAQ. The sequence derives from a man between 18 and 35 years old in good health and CMV-seropositive. The rearrangement uses TRBV7-6 and TRBJ2-3; TRBD1 is a possible D gene (6 bases). The sequencing sample was made of PBMCs. The CDR3 region is CASSNLFRDISTDTQYF. For the CDR3, the DNA is TGTGCCAGCAGCAATCTGTTCCGGGACATTAGCACAGATACGCAGTATTTT.